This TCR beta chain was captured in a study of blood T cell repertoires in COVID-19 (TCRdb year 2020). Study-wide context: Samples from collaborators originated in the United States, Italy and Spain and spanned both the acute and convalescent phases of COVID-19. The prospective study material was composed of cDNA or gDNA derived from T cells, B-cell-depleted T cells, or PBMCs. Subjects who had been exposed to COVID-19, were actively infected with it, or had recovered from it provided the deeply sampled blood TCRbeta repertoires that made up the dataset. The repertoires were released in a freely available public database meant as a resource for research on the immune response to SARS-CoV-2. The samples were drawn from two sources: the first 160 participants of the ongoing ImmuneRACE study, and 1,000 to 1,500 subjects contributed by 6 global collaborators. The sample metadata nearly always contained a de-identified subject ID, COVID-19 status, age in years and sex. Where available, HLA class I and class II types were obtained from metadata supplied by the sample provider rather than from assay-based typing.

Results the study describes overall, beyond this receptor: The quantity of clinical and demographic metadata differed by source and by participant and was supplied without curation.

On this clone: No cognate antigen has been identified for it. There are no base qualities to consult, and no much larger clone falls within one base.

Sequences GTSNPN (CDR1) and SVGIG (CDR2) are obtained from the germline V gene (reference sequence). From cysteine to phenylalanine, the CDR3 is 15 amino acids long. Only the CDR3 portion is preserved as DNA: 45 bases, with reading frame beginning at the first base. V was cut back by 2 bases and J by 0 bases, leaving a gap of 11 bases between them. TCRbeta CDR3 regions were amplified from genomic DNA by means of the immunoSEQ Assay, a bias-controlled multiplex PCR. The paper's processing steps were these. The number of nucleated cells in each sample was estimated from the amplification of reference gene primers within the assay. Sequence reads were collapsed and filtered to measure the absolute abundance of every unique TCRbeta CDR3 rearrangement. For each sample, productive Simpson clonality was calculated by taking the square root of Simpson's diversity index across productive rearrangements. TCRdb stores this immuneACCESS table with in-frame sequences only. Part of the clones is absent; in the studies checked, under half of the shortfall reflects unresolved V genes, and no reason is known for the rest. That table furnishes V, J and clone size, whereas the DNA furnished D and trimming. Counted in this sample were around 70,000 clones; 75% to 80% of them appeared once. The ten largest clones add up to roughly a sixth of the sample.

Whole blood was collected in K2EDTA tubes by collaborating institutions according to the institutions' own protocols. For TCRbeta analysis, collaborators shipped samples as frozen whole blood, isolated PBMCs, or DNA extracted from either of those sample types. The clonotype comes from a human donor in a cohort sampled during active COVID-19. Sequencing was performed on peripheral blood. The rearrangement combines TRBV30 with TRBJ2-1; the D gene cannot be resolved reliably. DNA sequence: TGTGCCTGGAGTCTGGGCCGTGGCTCCTACAATGAGCAGTTCTTC. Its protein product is CAWSLGRGSYNEQFF.